The source of this T cell receptor (beta chain) is a study of shared clonotypes between healthy human individuals. Study results and limitations: Sorted-subset samples were not fully sequenced, rarefaction indicated. Around 5.4% of naive CD4 clonotypes were common to a few donors.

The naive CD8 population came from CD45RO-negative cells selected for CCR7, without terminally differentiated effector memory CD45RA+ cells. Each cell subset's genomic DNA was divided evenly among several immunoSEQ plates. Sequenced by immunoSEQ multiplex PCR; TCRdb stores in-frame clones only, minus some. Of some 1,900,000 clones detected, about 95% appear once; the ten largest clones hold around 1.2%. The CDR3 spans 14 residues. The germline V gene has CDR1 SGHVS and CDR2 FQNEAQ. With 5 bases removed from V and 0 bases from J, the gap between germline ends came to 10 bases. For this clone: What it binds is unknown. The same CDR3 arises from other DNA sequences in this sample as well.

The rearrangement links TRBV7-8 to TRBJ1-1; D uncertain. The clonotype was recovered from a man between 18 and 29 years old in good health. Sample: naive CD8+ T cells sorted from blood. The CDR3 sequence: CASSLQGLNTEAFF. The CDR3 coding sequence is TGTGCCAGCAGCCTTCAAGGACTGAACACTGAAGCTTTCTTT.